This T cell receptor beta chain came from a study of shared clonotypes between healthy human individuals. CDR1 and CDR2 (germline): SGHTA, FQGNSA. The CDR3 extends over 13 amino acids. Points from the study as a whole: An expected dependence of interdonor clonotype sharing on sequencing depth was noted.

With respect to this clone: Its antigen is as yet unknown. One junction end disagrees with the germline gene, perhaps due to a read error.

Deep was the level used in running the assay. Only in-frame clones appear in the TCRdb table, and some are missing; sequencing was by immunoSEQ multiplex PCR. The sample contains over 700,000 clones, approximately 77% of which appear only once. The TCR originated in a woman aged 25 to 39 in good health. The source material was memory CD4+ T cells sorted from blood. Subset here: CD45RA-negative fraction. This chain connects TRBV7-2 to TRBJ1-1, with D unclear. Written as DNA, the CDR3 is TGTGCCAGCAGCTTAGTTGGGAACGCTGAAGCTTTCTTT. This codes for CASSLVGNAEAFF. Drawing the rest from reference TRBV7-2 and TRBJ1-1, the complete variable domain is GAGVSQSPSNKVTEKGKDVELRCDPISGHTALYWYRQSLGQGLEFLIYFQGNSAPDKSGLPSDRFSAERTGGSVSTLTIQRTQQEDSAVYLCASSLVGNAEAFFGQGTRLTVV.